This paragraph reports one TCR beta chain. This sequence is one base from a far larger clone and is likely a read error. This sample is drawn from a study of shared clonotypes between healthy human individuals. Study context: The cohort comprised two women and a few men. Their ages spanned 18 to 49 years.

Those who donated were healthy HIV-negative adults, with no recent acute infections or vaccinations reported. For genomic DNA, unsorted samples relied on around 93 million PBMCs. The assay was run at deep level. Assay used: immunoSEQ multiplex PCR; TCRdb lists only in-frame clones, some missing. The table has hundreds of thousands of clones, more than 70% seen once. The CDR3 is made up of 17 amino acids. Germline V lookup: CDR1 LGHNA, CDR2 YNFKEQ. The sample consisted of PBMCs. The chain has TRBV4-2 and TRBJ1-1; a possible D gene is TRBD1 (5 bases). This TCR was recovered from a woman aged 40 to 49 in good health. Some clones in this sample may be carry-over from other donors' samples. CDR3 loop: CASSQGGPGRMNTGAFF. DNA for the CDR3: TGTGCCAGCAGCCAAGGGGGCCCGGGCCGCATGAACACTGGAGCTTTCTTT.